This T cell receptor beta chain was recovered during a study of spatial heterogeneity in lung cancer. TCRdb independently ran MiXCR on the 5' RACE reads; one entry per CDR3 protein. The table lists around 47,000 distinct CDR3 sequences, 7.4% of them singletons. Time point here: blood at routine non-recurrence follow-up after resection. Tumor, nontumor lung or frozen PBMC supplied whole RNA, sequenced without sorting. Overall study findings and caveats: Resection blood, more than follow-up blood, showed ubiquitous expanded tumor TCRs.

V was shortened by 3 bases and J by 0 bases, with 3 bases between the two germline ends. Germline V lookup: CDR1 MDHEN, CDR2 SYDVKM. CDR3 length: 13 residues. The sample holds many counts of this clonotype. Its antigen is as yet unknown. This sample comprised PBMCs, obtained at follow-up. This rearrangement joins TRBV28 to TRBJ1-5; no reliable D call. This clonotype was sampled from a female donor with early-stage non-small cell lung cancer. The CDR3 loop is CASSLFSNQPQHF. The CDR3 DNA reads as TGTGCCAGCAGTTTGTTTAGCAATCAGCCCCAGCATTTT. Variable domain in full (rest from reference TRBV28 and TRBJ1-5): DVKVTQSSRYLVKRTGEKVFLECVQDMDHENMFWYRQDPGLGLRLIYFSYDVKMKEKGDIPEGYSVSREKKERFSLILESASTNQTSMYLCASSLFSNQPQHFGDGTRLSIL.